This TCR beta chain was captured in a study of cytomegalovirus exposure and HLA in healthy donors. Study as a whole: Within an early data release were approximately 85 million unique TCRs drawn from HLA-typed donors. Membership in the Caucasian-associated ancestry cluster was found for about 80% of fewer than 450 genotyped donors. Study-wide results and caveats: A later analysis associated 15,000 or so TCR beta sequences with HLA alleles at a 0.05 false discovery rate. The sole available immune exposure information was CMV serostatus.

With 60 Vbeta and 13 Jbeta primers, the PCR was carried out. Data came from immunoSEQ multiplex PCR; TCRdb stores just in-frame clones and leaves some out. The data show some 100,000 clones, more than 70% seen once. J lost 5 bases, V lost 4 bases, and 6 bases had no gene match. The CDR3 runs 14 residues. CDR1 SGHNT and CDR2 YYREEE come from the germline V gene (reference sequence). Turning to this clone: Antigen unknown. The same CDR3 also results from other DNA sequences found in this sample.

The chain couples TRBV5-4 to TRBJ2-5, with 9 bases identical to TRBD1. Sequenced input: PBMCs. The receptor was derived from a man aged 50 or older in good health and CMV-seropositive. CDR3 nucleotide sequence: TGTGCCAGCAGCCCTGGACAGGGGAGGGAGACCCAGTACTTC. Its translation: CASSPGQGRETQYF.